This TCR beta chain was recovered during a study of blood T cell repertoires in COVID-19. Study-level information: Samples taken during acute and convalescent COVID-19 were collected in the United States, Italy and Spain.

The V and J ends lost 4 bases and 11 bases, in that order; junction bases with no gene match: 11. The CDR3 totals 14 residues. From germline, CDR1 is SGHDN and CDR2 FVKESK. The method was immunoSEQ multiplex PCR; TCRdb's version includes in-frame clones alone and lacks a portion of them. The sample has about 190,000 clones, over 60% seen once; the top ten hold approximately 27%. This receptor was taken from a woman between 65 and 79 years old with acute or convalescent COVID-19. The specimen was peripheral blood. The J gene is TRBJ2-1, the V gene TRBV14, with TRBD2 matching 7 bases. The CDR3 is CASSPWGGRAKQFF. CDR3 DNA sequence: TGTGCCAGCAGCCCTTGGGGAGGGAGGGCTAAGCAGTTCTTC.